These 29 T cell receptor beta chains came from one sample sequenced in a study of blood T cell repertoires in COVID-19. Produced via immunoSEQ multiplex PCR; TCRdb's table is partial and in-frame only. Of 50,000 to 80,000 clones listed, more than 60% are singletons. Sequenced input: peripheral blood. These receptors originate from a human donor in a cohort sampled during active COVID-19.

This clone was found many times. The chain employs TRBV7-3 and TRBJ2-3; TRBD1 might be the D (5 bases). This CDR3 comprises 15 residues. The V gene's germline CDR1 is SGHTA and CDR2 FQGTGA. V was cut by 4 bases and J by 0 bases, with 11 bases left in between. The CDR3 nucleotides are TGTGCCAGCAGCTCCACAGGTACTAGCACAGATACGCAGTATTTT. It codes for CASSSTGTSTDTQYF.

The V and J genes are TRBV2 and TRBJ1-6, with a weak D call TRBD1 (6 bases). Germline V gene sequence: CDR1 SNHLY, CDR2 FYNNEI. The CDR3 is 16 residues long. The V end lost 4 bases, the J end lost 7 bases, and 17 bases lay between the germline ends. The CDR3 DNA sequence: TGTGCCAGCAGTGGTTGGGGGCCCTTTTCGAATTCACCCCTCCACTTT. Encoded protein: CASSGWGPFSNSPLHF.

V and J are TRBV28 and TRBJ1-3; possibly TRBD1 for D (5 bases). Germline CDR1 and CDR2: MDHEN and SYDVKM. The CDR3 is 14 residues long. Trimming cost V 3 bases and J 5 bases, with 11 bases left between them. The CDR3 loop reads CASSFQGGRNTIYF. Here the CDR3 DNA reads TGTGCCAGCAGTTTCCAGGGTGGGCGAAACACCATATATTTT.

The J gene is TRBJ2-2, the V gene TRBV3-1 (or the pseudogene TRBV3-2); D gene ambiguous. The V gene lost 6 bases and the J gene lost 2 bases, with 7 bases spanning the gap. The germline V gene has CDR1 LGHDT and CDR2 YNNKEL (reference sequence). The CDR3 is made up of 13 amino acids. Here the CDR3 DNA reads TGTGCCAGCAGTTTAGAAAACACCGGGGAGCTGTTTTTT. Translated, it gives CASSLENTGELFF.

V is TRBV7-9 and J is TRBJ2-6; 7 bases match TRBD1. The V gene end was trimmed by 5 bases and the J gene end by 0 bases; junction bases not matched to a gene: 7. The germline V gene encodes CDR1 SEHNR and CDR2 FQNEAQ (reference sequence). This CDR3 is built from 17 residues. CDR3: CASSPLGQPSGANVLTF. The CDR3 DNA reads as TGTGCCAGCAGCCCGCTGGGACAGCCCTCTGGGGCCAACGTCCTGACTTTC.

This rearrangement joins TRBV6-1 to TRBJ2-1; 10 bases align to TRBD2. Germline V lookup: CDR1 MNHNS, CDR2 SASEGT. The trim removed 0 bases at V and 1 base at J, leaving 6 bases unmatched. The CDR3 is 18 residues long. The CDR3 loop is CASSEAAGGLGSYNEQFF. CDR3 coding DNA: TGTGCCAGCAGTGAAGCAGCGGGGGGGCTCGGGTCCTACAATGAGCAGTTCTTC.

The count of this clone is one. The rearrangement links TRBV6-6 to TRBJ1-6; possibly TRBD1 for D (6 bases). Trimming removed 10 bases from V and 5 bases from J, with 9 bases in between. Germline V gene sequence: CDR1 MNHNY, CDR2 SVGAGI (reference sequence). The CDR3 loop spans 12 amino acids. The CDR3 region is CATGQNNSPLHF. In DNA form, the CDR3 reads TGTGCCACAGGACAGAATAATTCACCCCTCCACTTT.

The rearrangement links TRBV9 to TRBJ2-3; no clear D gene. Germline CDR1 reads SGDLS; CDR2 reads YYNGEE. The V gene lost 0 bases and the J gene lost 6 bases, with 8 bases spanning the gap. CDR3 length equals 13 residues. CDR3 amino acids: CASSVVWHDTQYF. For the CDR3, the DNA is TGTGCCAGCAGCGTAGTCTGGCACGATACGCAGTATTTT.

The chain is built from TRBV24-1 and TRBJ1-1; 8 nucleotides line up with TRBD1. Germline V lookup: CDR1 KGHDR, CDR2 SFDVKD. J was trimmed by 8 bases and V by 5 bases; bases with no gene match: 3. This CDR3 is 12 amino acids long. The DNA of the CDR3 is TGTGCCACCAGTGGCCGGACAGGGGAAGCTTTCTTT. Its protein product is CATSGRTGEAFF.

The sample holds a few counts of this clone. The J gene is TRBJ1-4, the V gene TRBV9, with 9 bases matching TRBD1. CDR3 length: 18 residues. The germline CDR1 and CDR2 sequences are SGDLS and YYNGEE. Trimming removed 0 bases from V and 4 bases from J; junction bases left unmatched: 10. The CDR3 bases are TGTGCCAGCAGCGTAGCCCCTACAGGGGGCCGAGGTAATGAAAAACTGTTTTTT. Residues: CASSVAPTGGRGNEKLFF.

Only a few counts were recorded for this clone. V is TRBV5-1 and J is TRBJ2-7, with D possibly matching TRBD2 (6 bases). Deletions cut 4 bases from V and 3 bases from J, with 14 bases between. The CDR3 spans 14 residues. The germline V gene has CDR1 SGHRS and CDR2 YFSETQ. The DNA for the CDR3 is TGCGCCAGCAGCAGCGGGTTAAGGGACTACGAGCAGTACTTC. Amino acid sequence: CASSSGLRDYEQYF.

The rearrangement joins TRBV7-9 to TRBJ2-7; TRBD2 is a possible D gene (6 bases). Looked up from germline, CDR1 is SEHNR and CDR2 is FQNEAQ (reference sequence). The ends were cut back, 5 bases at V and 7 bases at J, with 18 bases in the middle. This CDR3 has 14 residues. Here the CDR3 DNA reads TGTGCCAGCAGCCGGGCTTCGGGACTCTGGGAGCAGTACTTC. Its protein is CASSRASGLWEQYF.

The chain carries TRBV29-1 and TRBJ2-1; D may be TRBD2 (5 bases). Germline CDR1 and CDR2: SQVTM and ANQGSEA. There are 11 residues in the CDR3. Trimming cost V 6 bases and J 8 bases, with 11 bases left between them. The CDR3 DNA is TGCAGCGTCCGAATGCGGGATGAGCAGTTCTTC. Its translation: CSVRMRDEQFF.

V usage is TRBV6-2 or TRBV6-3 and J usage is TRBJ1-3; 9 bases agree with TRBD1. V was pared by 2 bases and J by 2 bases, with 10 bases of the junction left unmatched. CDR1 is MNHEY and CDR2 is SVGEGT in the germline V gene. There are 18 residues in the CDR3. Here the CDR3 reads CASSYDLEQGAAGNTIYF. The CDR3, as DNA: TGTGCCAGCAGTTACGACCTGGAACAGGGGGCGGCTGGAAACACCATATATTTT.

The chain carries TRBV19 and TRBJ2-7; 8 positions match TRBD2. The CDR3 runs to 13 residues. The V segment lost 5 bases and the J segment 2 bases; nucleotides outside the gene matches: 2. Germline V lookup: CDR1 LNHDA, CDR2 SQIVND (reference sequence). The CDR3 spells CASSRGGTYEQYF. Written as DNA, the CDR3 is TGTGCCAGTAGTCGGGGGGGGACCTACGAGCAGTACTTC.

The CDR3 sequence is CASSQTSGGAGYEQFF. The CDR3 bases are TGTGCCAGCAGCCAAACTAGCGGGGGGGCTGGCTATGAGCAGTTCTTC. The J gene is TRBJ2-1, the V gene TRBV11-3; 13 nucleotides agree with TRBD2. J lost 8 bases, V lost 5 bases, and 9 bases had no gene match. The germline V gene has CDR1 SGHNT and CDR2 YENEEA. This CDR3 has 16 residues.

The gene calls are TRBV7-2 and TRBJ1-3; the D is unclear. The CDR3 runs to 15 residues. V lost 4 bases, J lost 2 bases, and 12 bases lay in between. The germline V gene encodes CDR1 SGHTA and CDR2 FQGNSA. In DNA form, the CDR3 reads TGTGCCAGCAGCTCCTCCCCTAATCCTGGAAACACCATATATTTT. Protein: CASSSSPNPGNTIYF.

The chain joins TRBV29-1 to TRBJ2-1; a possible D gene is TRBD2 (5 bases). From germline, CDR1 is SQVTM and CDR2 ANQGSEA. The CDR3 has 13 amino acids. V lost 2 bases and J 8 bases, leaving 13 bases between the germline ends. In DNA, the CDR3 is TGCAGCGTTGAAAGGATGTGGCGGGATGAGCAGTTCTTC. It translates to CSVERMWRDEQFF.

The genes are TRBV5-1 and TRBJ2-3, with D possibly being TRBD2 (6 bases). Germline values: CDR1 SGHRS, CDR2 YFSETQ. The V gene lost 3 bases and the J gene lost 2 bases, with 7 bases spanning the gap. CDR3 length equals 13 residues. The DNA of the CDR3 is TGCGCCAGCAGCTGGGGGGACACAGATACGCAGTATTTT. This gives the protein CASSWGDTDTQYF.

A single count supports this clone. The CDR3 nucleotides are TGTGCCAGCAGCGGCCTACAGGGGGCTCCGGTGGACACCATATATTTT. Amino acid sequence: CASSGLQGAPVDTIYF. The rearrangement uses TRBV9 and TRBJ1-3; the match to TRBD1 covers 9 bases. V was clipped by 3 bases and J by 8 bases; unmatched bases: 12. There are 16 residues in the CDR3. CDR1 and CDR2 from the germline V gene are SGDLS and YYNGEE.

V gene TRBV6-5 combines with J gene TRBJ1-1; D remains unclear. In germline, CDR1 is MNHEY, CDR2 SVGAGI. There are 14 residues in the CDR3. Trimming removed 0 bases from V and 1 base from J, with 6 bases in between. DNA for the CDR3: TGTGCCAGCAGTTACTCAGCGGGGAACACTGAAGCTTTCTTT. It is translated as CASSYSAGNTEAFF.

V gene TRBV19 combines with J gene TRBJ2-5; 10 bases are shared with TRBD2. V was clipped by 5 bases and J by 6 bases; unmatched bases: 12. The CDR3 has 16 amino acids. The germline V gene has CDR1 LNHDA and CDR2 SQIVND (reference sequence). The CDR3: CASSVPSGGFAQTQYF. The CDR3 coding sequence is TGTGCCAGTAGTGTGCCTAGCGGGGGTTTCGCACAGACCCAGTACTTC. Variable domain in full (rest from reference TRBV19 and TRBJ2-5): DGGITQSPKYLFRKEGQNVTLSCEQNLNHDAMYWYRQDPGQGLRLIYYSQIVNDFQKGDIAEGYSVSREKKESFPLTVTSAQKNPTAFYLCASSVPSGGFAQTQYFGPGTRLLVL.

The chain joins TRBV6-4 to TRBJ2-3; TRBD1 is a possible D gene (6 bases). Trimming stripped 0 bases from V and 0 bases from J, with 10 bases between. Germline loops: CDR1 MRHNA, CDR2 SNTAGT. The CDR3 is made up of 16 amino acids. The CDR3 region is CASSDSGTLSTDTQYF. The CDR3, as DNA: TGTGCCAGCAGTGACTCCGGGACACTCAGCACAGATACGCAGTATTTT.

This chain joins TRBV5-1 and TRBJ2-5, with TRBD1 matching 9 bases. CDR1 is SGHRS, CDR2 YFSETQ, per germline. Unmatched junction bases numbered 4, after V lost 4 bases and J lost 0 bases. The length of the CDR3 is 15 residues. CDR3 nucleotides: TGCGCCAGCAGCGGGGGGACAGGGTACCAAGAGACCCAGTACTTC. It translates to CASSGGTGYQETQYF.

This clone was found a few times. The J gene is TRBJ2-3, the V gene TRBV7-9; the D gene is possibly TRBD1 (5 bases). Trimming pared 0 bases from V and 2 bases from J, leaving 12 bases between. The CDR3 contains 16 residues. The germline CDR1 and CDR2 sequences are SEHNR and FQNEAQ (reference sequence). The CDR3 is CASSLAITGPTDTQYF. CDR3 DNA: TGTGCCAGCAGCTTAGCGATTACAGGACCCACAGATACGCAGTATTTT.

This clone came up a few times. The chain employs TRBV3-1 (or the pseudogene TRBV3-2) and TRBJ2-1, with 10 bases lining up with TRBD2. Germline CDR1 and CDR2: LGHDT and YNNKEL (reference sequence). CDR3 length equals 15 residues. V lost 4 bases to trimming and J lost 10 bases; unmatched junction nucleotides: 10. The CDR3 is CASSRPGSSGGEQFF. Written as DNA, the CDR3 is TGTGCCAGCAGCCGCCCTGGGAGTAGCGGGGGGGAGCAGTTCTTC.

This clone was detected a few times. The chain links TRBV24-1 to TRBJ2-5; 7 nucleotides agree with TRBD2. The CDR3 totals 13 residues. In germline, CDR1 is KGHDR, CDR2 SFDVKD. Trimming took 3 bases from V and 5 from J; bases not matched to a gene: 2. CDR3 bases: TGTGCCACCAGTGATAGCGGGGCCGAGACCCAGTACTTC. This sequence encodes CATSDSGAETQYF.

V and J are TRBV28 and TRBJ2-5, with 8 bases that match TRBD1. The germline V gene encodes CDR1 MDHEN and CDR2 SYDVKM. The CDR3 has 16 amino acids. The junction had 10 bases not matched to a gene; V was cut back by 5 bases and J by 2 bases. CDR3 coding DNA: TGTGCCAGCAGTCCCCCTCGACAGGGGTTTCAAGAGACCCAGTACTTC. This encodes CASSPPRQGFQETQYF.

This clone has a handful of counts. The CDR3 loop reads CAISPGQGHGYTF. The CDR3 nucleotides read TGTGCCATCAGCCCGGGACAGGGGCATGGCTACACCTTC. The genes are TRBV10-3 and TRBJ1-2; TRBD1 aligns across 10 bases. Germline lookup yields CDR1 ENHRY and CDR2 SYGVKD. V shed 6 bases, J shed 6 bases, and the junction held 4 bases outside the gene matches. The CDR3 covers 13 residues.